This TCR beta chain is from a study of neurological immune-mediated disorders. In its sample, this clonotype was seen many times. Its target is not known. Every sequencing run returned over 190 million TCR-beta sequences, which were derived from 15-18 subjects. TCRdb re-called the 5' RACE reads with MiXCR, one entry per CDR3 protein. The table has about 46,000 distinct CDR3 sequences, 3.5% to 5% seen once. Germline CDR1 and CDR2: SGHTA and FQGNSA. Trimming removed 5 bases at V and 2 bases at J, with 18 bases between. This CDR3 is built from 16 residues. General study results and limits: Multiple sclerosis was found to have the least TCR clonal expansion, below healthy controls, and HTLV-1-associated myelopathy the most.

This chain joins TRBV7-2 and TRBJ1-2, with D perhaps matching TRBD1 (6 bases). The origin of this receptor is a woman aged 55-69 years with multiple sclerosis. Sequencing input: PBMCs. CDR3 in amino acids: CASSPQRQAVNYGYTF. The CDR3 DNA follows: TGTGCCAGCAGCCCACAAAGACAGGCTGTGAACTATGGCTACACCTTC.